The T cell receptor (beta chain) under discussion was sequenced for a study of cytomegalovirus exposure and HLA in healthy donors. Study as a whole: Unique TCR beta sequences numbering 120 million or so came from approximately 180 million T cells in an earlier analysis. General study points: The study listed some 160 cytomegalovirus-associated TCR beta chains. Across donors, presence/absence analyses took sequencing depth to be roughly uniform.

Germline V CDR1 and CDR2: MNHEY, SVGAGI. V dropped 2 bases and J dropped 5; count of bases not matched to a gene: 6. This CDR3 comprises 15 residues. On this clone itself: The antigen remains undetermined.

The PCR employed 60 Vbeta primers together with 13 Jbeta primers. TCRdb's copy holds only in-frame clones and misses some; the assay was immunoSEQ multiplex PCR. This repertoire shows about 110,000 clones, roughly 80% found once; its top ten account for around a fifth. Sample: PBMCs. The receptor was isolated from a man aged 25-45 years in good health and CMV-seropositive. This chain uses TRBV6-5 with TRBJ1-2; 9 bases line up with TRBD1. The CDR3 protein is CASSYGGQGHYGYTF. The CDR3 nucleotides are TGTGCCAGCAGTTACGGGGGACAGGGTCATTATGGCTACACCTTC.